The 8 T cell receptor beta chains presented below share a single source sample, sequenced in a study of blood T cell repertoires in COVID-19. Method: immunoSEQ multiplex PCR; TCRdb's copy keeps in-frame clones and lacks some. This sample has around 250,000 clones; about 87% occur once, and the top ten carry approximately 6.8%. The sequenced sample was peripheral blood. The receptors derive from a woman between 65 and 79 years old with active or convalescent COVID-19.

V usage is TRBV6-5 and J usage is TRBJ1-2, with 9 bases matching TRBD1. V shed 2 bases and J 12 bases; nucleotides not matched to a gene: 7. The CDR3 contains 13 residues. CDR1 MNHEY and CDR2 SVGAGI come from the germline V gene. The CDR3: CASSYADRGRNTF. The CDR3 nucleotides are TGTGCCAGCAGTTACGCGGACAGGGGACGGAACACCTTC.

The CDR3 nucleotides are TGTGCCAGCAGCTTGTCGAGGGGGGGCCTTATAGATACGCAGTATTTT. Translated: CASSLSRGGLIDTQYF. The J gene is TRBJ2-3, the V gene TRBV5-6, with a tentative D call TRBD2 (7 bases). The V gene lost 1 base and the J gene lost 5 bases, with 17 bases spanning the gap. The CDR3 totals 16 residues. Germline-derived CDR1 and CDR2 are SGHDT and YYEEEE.

This chain links TRBV7-2 with TRBJ1-5, with no clear D. Germline V lookup: CDR1 SGHTA, CDR2 FQGNSA. V was trimmed by 4 bases and J by 1 base, leaving 8 bases between them. This CDR3 spans 14 amino acids. Here the CDR3 reads CASSSYASNQPQHF. The DNA for the CDR3 is TGTGCCAGCAGCTCCTACGCCAGCAATCAGCCCCAGCATTTT.

The rearrangement uses TRBV13 and TRBJ2-6, with TRBD1 as a possible D gene (6 bases). The V and J ends lost 5 bases and 2 bases respectively, with 10 bases between them. The CDR3 loop spans 15 amino acids. Germline V gene sequence: CDR1 PRHDT, CDR2 FYEKMQ (reference sequence). CDR3 in DNA: TGTGCCAGCAGCGACCGACAGGCTGGGGCCAACGTCCTGACTTTC. Protein product: CASSDRQAGANVLTF.

This chain uses TRBV7-9 with TRBJ2-2; TRBD2 agrees at 12 bases. V trimming: 4 bases; J trimming: 3 bases; junction bases outside the gene matches: 3. The germline gives CDR1 SEHNR, CDR2 FQNEAQ (reference sequence). The CDR3 sequence is 16 residues long. CDR3 residues: CASSSGLAGYTGELFF. CDR3 coding DNA: TGTGCCAGCAGCTCCGGACTAGCGGGGTACACCGGGGAGCTGTTTTTT.

The J gene is TRBJ2-5, the V gene TRBV6-6; possibly TRBD1 for D (5 bases). CDR3 length: 13 amino acids. V was trimmed by 6 bases and J by 1 base, leaving 9 bases between them. Germline values: CDR1 MNHNY, CDR2 SVGAGI (reference sequence). For the CDR3, the DNA is TGTGCCAGCAGCCTCGACAGCCAAGAGACCCAGTACTTC. It yields the protein CASSLDSQETQYF.

This clone has just one count. This rearrangement joins TRBV6-2 or TRBV6-3 to TRBJ2-3; TRBD1 might be the D (5 bases). The V end lost 3 bases, the J end lost 1 base, and 14 bases lay between the germline ends. The CDR3 consists of 16 residues. Per germline, CDR1 MNHEY and CDR2 SVGEGT. The CDR3 bases are TGTGCCAGCAGTTATGTTAGTGGACAAGGCACAGATACGCAGTATTTT. As protein: CASSYVSGQGTDTQYF.

The chain recombines TRBV5-1 with TRBJ2-1; 9 bases align to TRBD2. CDR3 length equals 14 residues. V shed 4 bases, J shed 4 bases, and the junction held 3 bases outside the gene matches. Germline V CDR1 and CDR2: SGHRS, YFSETQ. CDR3 nucleotide sequence: TGCGCCAGCAGCGGGACTAGCCATTACAATGAGCAGTTCTTC. This gives the protein CASSGTSHYNEQFF.